The source of this TCR beta chain is a study of glioma-infiltrating T cells. Study-wide findings and caveats: Above-expected tissue-blood divergence occurred in all gliomas, most in low-grade ones. Only very few CDR3 sequences appeared in both tissue and blood.

Using RNA template, CDR3s of TCR alpha and beta were amplified with iRepertoire arm-PCR. For one-step reverse transcription and amplification, about 85-400 ng of tissue mRNA or PBMC total RNA was used. TCRdb re-analysed the multiplex PCR reads in MiXCR, keeping a single row per CDR3 protein. The top ten hold 20% to 25% of the sample, which has some 190,000 distinct CDR3 sequences, more than 25% seen once. This clonotype occurred many times. The target antigen is unknown. The clonotype was recovered from a human donor with low-grade glioma or glioblastoma, undergoing nonglioma brain surgery, or in good health (not recorded which). The sequencing sample was made of glioma tissue, nonneoplastic brain tissue, or PBMCs (not recorded which).

The CDR3 here is CASSLVGSYSGNTIYF. Here the CDR3 DNA reads TGTGCCAGCAGCTTAGTAGGGAGCTACTCTGGAAACACCATATATTTT. The chain uses TRBV7-9 and TRBJ1-3; D gene unclear. Trimming shortened V by 1 base and J by 0 bases, and 10 bases separated the two germline ends. The CDR3 sequence is 16 residues long. In germline, CDR1 is SEHNR, CDR2 FQNEAQ (reference sequence).